The 12 T cell receptor beta chains listed next were all sequenced from one sample in a study of T cell responses to AZD1222 COVID-19 vaccine. This table comes from immunoSEQ multiplex PCR, and its TCRdb copy is limited to in-frame clones, with some not included. The table shows 120,000 or so clones, with under 85% occurring only once. Sample: peripheral blood, taken on day 0 of AZD1222 vaccination. The receptors originated from an adult in good health.

This clone occurred once. The chain is built from TRBV7-9 and TRBJ1-3; no clear D. V lost 5 bases and J lost 2, with 13 bases in between. Germline values: CDR1 SEHNR, CDR2 FQNEAQ (reference sequence). The CDR3 totals 15 residues. The CDR3 DNA is TGTGCCAGCAGCCCTGGGATGGCTCCTGGAAACACCATATATTTT. Its translation is CASSPGMAPGNTIYF.

The chain joins TRBV2 to TRBJ2-5; D is possibly TRBD2 (7 bases). The germline V gene has CDR1 SNHLY and CDR2 FYNNEI. The ends were cut back, 7 bases at V and 5 bases at J, with 17 bases in the middle. The CDR3 length is 14 residues. The CDR3 spells CASKDWGGLETQYF. CDR3 coding DNA: TGTGCCAGCAAGGACTGGGGGGGGCTCGAGACCCAGTACTTC.

V usage is TRBV28 and J usage is TRBJ2-1; 8 positions agree with TRBD2. With V trimmed by 8 bases and J by 8 bases, 11 bases remained unmatched. This CDR3 is 14 amino acids long. CDR1 is MDHEN, CDR2 SYDVKM, per germline. DNA of the CDR3: TGTGCCAGCGGTGTCGGGGGGGCCAAGGATGAGCAGTTCTTC. It translates to CASGVGGAKDEQFF.

The V and J genes are TRBV7-2 and TRBJ2-1; D unclear. V was trimmed by 3 bases and J by 4 bases, leaving 13 bases between them. CDR1 SGHTA and CDR2 FQGNSA come from the germline V gene. The CDR3 is 15 residues long. This CDR3 is CASSFGSIVYNEQFF. CDR3 nucleotide sequence: TGTGCCAGCAGCTTTGGTAGTATAGTTTACAATGAGCAGTTCTTC.

J is TRBJ1-5 and V is TRBV7-2; D remains unclear. V lost 5 bases to trimming and J lost 2 bases, with 13 bases between them. Germline V lookup: CDR1 SGHTA, CDR2 FQGNSA. The CDR3 covers 15 residues. This CDR3 is CASSLGLAGNQPQHF. CDR3 nucleotide sequence: TGTGCCAGCAGCCTCGGGTTGGCCGGCAATCAGCCCCAGCATTTT.

The V and J genes are TRBV28 and TRBJ1-4; 7 bases agree with TRBD1. Germline trimming cut 5 bases from V and 10 bases from J; bases unmatched to any gene: 16. From germline, CDR1 is MDHEN and CDR2 SYDVKM. The CDR3 has 16 residues. The CDR3: CASSHGTANEGAKLFF. The CDR3 DNA follows: TGTGCCAGCAGTCACGGGACAGCAAATGAAGGAGCAAAACTGTTTTTT.

This chain connects TRBV24-1 to TRBJ2-7, with D uncertain. Germline CDR1 KGHDR, CDR2 SFDVKD. CDR3 length: 15 residues. Trimming pared 9 bases from V and 0 bases from J, leaving 17 bases between. The CDR3 sequence: CATDGRQRASYEQYF. The CDR3 DNA sequence: TGTGCCACCGATGGGCGGCAAAGGGCCTCCTACGAGCAGTACTTC.

The chain carries TRBV9 and TRBJ1-5; D uncertain. The germline gives CDR1 SGDLS, CDR2 YYNGEE. Trimming took 4 bases from V and 10 from J, leaving 15 bases between them. The length of the CDR3 is 13 residues. CDR3: CASSRVPEGPQHF. CDR3 coding DNA: TGTGCCAGCAGCCGGGTCCCCGAGGGACCCCAGCATTTT.

The CDR3 spells CASSPTPTSGGNNEQFF. The CDR3 coding sequence is TGCGCCAGCAGCCCTACCCCGACTAGCGGGGGGAACAATGAGCAGTTCTTC. The chain recombines TRBV5-1 with TRBJ2-1, with TRBD2 identical over 13 bases. Germline-derived CDR1 and CDR2 are SGHRS and YFSETQ. The CDR3 sequence is 17 residues long. Trimming cost V 4 bases and J 5 bases; bases outside gene matches: 9.

The chain uses TRBV7-8 and TRBJ2-1; 10 bases map to TRBD2. Germline V lookup: CDR1 SGHVS, CDR2 FQNEAQ. The CDR3 extends over 15 amino acids. The junction had 9 bases not matched to a gene; V was cut back by 5 bases and J by 8 bases. CDR3 DNA sequence: TGTGCCAGCAGCCACCGAACTAGCGGGGCGTATGAGCAGTTCTTC. Protein: CASSHRTSGAYEQFF.

This chain joins TRBV7-2 and TRBJ2-2; D not certain. The CDR3 runs 13 residues. Germline lookup yields CDR1 SGHTA and CDR2 FQGNSA. Trimming cost V 2 bases and J 6 bases, with 7 bases left between them. The CDR3 spells CASSLRPPGELFF. In nucleotides, the CDR3 is TGTGCCAGCAGCTTACGTCCCCCCGGGGAGCTGTTTTTT.

The CDR3 protein is CASTRGGTEAFF. For the CDR3, the DNA is TGTGCCAGCACCCGAGGGGGGACTGAAGCTTTCTTT. This chain links TRBV6-5 with TRBJ1-1, with D possibly TRBD1 on 6 matching bases. The germline V and J ends were trimmed by 7 bases and 5 bases, with 11 bases remaining between them. The CDR3 extends over 12 amino acids. Germline values: CDR1 MNHEY, CDR2 SVGAGI.